This is a list of T cell receptor beta chains from one sample in a study of identical twins. MiXCR was run by TCRdb on the 5' RACE reads, yielding one entry per CDR3 protein. The table has approximately 500,000 distinct CDR3 sequences, approximately 24% seen once. These data also featured in a second study, about T cells expressing NK-cell markers.

Sequenced sample: CD4+ T cells sorted from blood. The receptors come from a woman aged 18-29 years in good health. CDR3s include the opening cysteine and the closing phenylalanine or tryptophan. The order of the fields is J gene, D gene, clone size, V gene, CDR3 DNA, CDR3 protein. The D gene is left open where the match is weak. Clone size is shown for a subset of rows, as once, few, many or a class of expanded clone.

>TRBJ2-5|-|-|TRBV10-3
TGTGCCATCAGGACAGATGGAGAGACCCAGTACTTC
CAIRTDGETQYF
>TRBJ2-1|TRBD1|-|TRBV2
TGTGCCAGCAGTGCGACAGGGAAATACAATGAGCAGTTCTTC
CASSATGKYNEQFF
>TRBJ1-6|-|few|TRBV3-1
TGTGCCACGAGACAGGAGGGGGTGAGGTCACCCCTCCACTTT
CATRQEGVRSPLHF
>TRBJ2-3|-|many|TRBV20-1
TGCAGTGCCCCCGGCTACCAGAGCACAGATACGCAGTATTTT
CSAPGYQSTDTQYF
>TRBJ1-5|-|few|TRBV12-3/TRBV12-4
TGTGCCAGCAGACGACGGACGGGCAATCAGCCCCAGCATTTT
CASRRRTGNQPQHF
>TRBJ2-5|-|few|TRBV2
TGTGCCAGCGGTTTACAGGGTTGGGAAGAGACCCAGTACTTC
CASGLQGWEETQYF
>TRBJ1-4|-|few|TRBV5-1
TGCGCCAGCAGCTCAATACACTCTGCGCGGGAAAAACTGTTTTTT
CASSSIHSAREKLFF
>TRBJ1-1|TRBD1|-|TRBV7-2
TGTGCCAGCAGCTTCCGGACAGGGGAGTTAACTGAAGCTTTCTTT
CASSFRTGELTEAFF
>TRBJ1-2|TRBD1|-|TRBV29-1
TGCAGCGGGTGGGACAGGACTAGCTATGGCTACACCTTC
CSGWDRTSYGYTF
>TRBJ2-3|TRBD2|-|TRBV7-9
TGTGCCAGCAGCTTGTCAGTAGCGGGGCGACTCACAGATACGCAGTATTTT
CASSLSVAGRLTDTQYF
>TRBJ2-1|-|many|TRBV9
TGTGCCAGCAGTGTAGCCAATGAGCAGTTCTTC
CASSVANEQFF
>TRBJ2-2|TRBD1|-|TRBV25-1
TGTGCCAGCAGTGGGGGACAGGAGAGAACCGGGGAGCTGTTTTTT
CASSGGQERTGELFF
>TRBJ2-3|-|few|TRBV5-1
TGCGCCAGCAGAGAAGCCCAGTACCCGCAGTATTTT
CASREAQYPQYF
>TRBJ1-1|-|few|TRBV5-6
TGTGCCAGCAGCGGACTGACGGGAAACACTGAAGCTTTCTTT
CASSGLTGNTEAFF
>TRBJ2-1|TRBD2|-|TRBV20-1
TGCAGTGCAAGAGGACTAGCGGAAAGCTCCTACAATGAGCAGTTCTTC
CSARGLAESSYNEQFF
>TRBJ2-7|TRBD2|-|TRBV10-2
TGCGCCAGCAGTGAGAGGGGTGGGGAGGGCTACGAGCAGTACTTC
CASSERGGEGYEQYF
>TRBJ1-5|TRBD1|few|TRBV10-3
TGTGCCATCAGTGGGACAGGCTATCAGCCCCAGCATTTT
CAISGTGYQPQHF
>TRBJ2-7|TRBD1|few|TRBV6-1
TGTGCCAGCAGGCGGACAGGGAACAACGAGCAGTACTTC
CASRRTGNNEQYF
>TRBJ1-1|-|few|TRBV20-1
TGCAGTGCTAGTACGAACACTGAAGCTTTCTTT
CSASTNTEAFF
>TRBJ2-7|TRBD2|few|TRBV11-2
TGTGCCAGCAGCCCCCAGTCGGCTAGCGGGACTGGCTCCTACGAGCAGTACTTC
CASSPQSASGTGSYEQYF
>TRBJ2-4|TRBD2|few|TRBV20-1
TGCAGTGCACCTACTAGCGGAGTAGCCAAAAACATTCAGTACTTC
CSAPTSGVAKNIQYF
>TRBJ1-4|-|-|TRBV28
TGTGCCATCCTAAGCCGGGGGAATAATGAAAAACTGTTTTTT
CAILSRGNNEKLFF
>TRBJ2-5|-|few|TRBV15
TGTGCCACCAGCAGTGGGGAGACCCAGTACTTC
CATSSGETQYF
>TRBJ1-1|TRBD1|-|TRBV12-3/TRBV12-4
TGTGCCAGCAGTTATAAACCAGGGGGCACTGAAGCTTTCTTT
CASSYKPGGTEAFF
>TRBJ2-7|-|-|TRBV20-1
TGCAGTGCTCTTACGCCTGGCGAGCAGTACTTC
CSALTPGEQYF
>TRBJ2-3|TRBD1|few|TRBV15
TGTGCCACCCGAAGGACAGGGAGCACAGATACGCAGTATTTT
CATRRTGSTDTQYF
>TRBJ2-2|-|many|TRBV5-1
TGCGCCAGCAGCTCAAACAGGATCACCGGGGAGCTGTTTTTT
CASSSNRITGELFF
>TRBJ1-6|TRBD1|few|TRBV5-6
TGTGCCAGCAGCTTGTGGACAGGGAATTCACCCCTCCACTTT
CASSLWTGNSPLHF
>TRBJ1-6|TRBD1|-|TRBV12-3/TRBV12-4
TGTGCCAGCAGTTTAGGTGGGACAGGGTCTTCACCCCTCCACTTT
CASSLGGTGSSPLHF
>TRBJ1-1|-|few|TRBV7-9
TGTGCCAGCAGCAGAGGGGGTGCCGCTGAAGCTTTCTTT
CASSRGGAAEAFF
>TRBJ2-7|-|-|TRBV20-1
TGCAGTGCTAGAGATGTGGCGGGCGAGCAGTACTTC
CSARDVAGEQYF
>TRBJ2-4|-|many|TRBV13
TGTGCCAGCAGCTCCTCCCGACTGGCCATTCAGTACTTC
CASSSSRLAIQYF
>TRBJ2-1|TRBD2|-|TRBV20-1
TGCAGTGCTAGAGATGCCAGCGGGGGGGCCATCAATGAGCAGTTCTTC
CSARDASGGAINEQFF
>TRBJ2-2|-|few|TRBV4-1
TGCGCCAGCAGCCAAGATCCCAACACCGGGGAGCTGTTTTTT
CASSQDPNTGELFF
>TRBJ1-2|-|-|TRBV5-4
TGTGCCAGCAGCTTTGACGAGGGGGACTATGGCTACACCTTC
CASSFDEGDYGYTF
>TRBJ1-1|-|-|TRBV7-2
TGTGCCAGCAGCCGAAGAGAGGTGAACACTGAAGCTTTCTTT
CASSRREVNTEAFF
>TRBJ1-5|-|few|TRBV20-1
TGCAGTGCTAGACGGAGCAATCAGCCCCAGCATTTT
CSARRSNQPQHF
>TRBJ1-4|TRBD1|-|TRBV2
TGTGCCAGCAGTACCGGGACAGGGGGCCCTAATGAAAAACTGTTTTTT
CASSTGTGGPNEKLFF
>TRBJ2-7|TRBD2|few|TRBV28
TGTGCCAGCCCTAGTCAGTGGTGGACTAGCGGGAGGGCCCTCGACGAGCAGTACTTC
CASPSQWWTSGRALDEQYF
>TRBJ2-7|-|few|TRBV12-3/TRBV12-4
TGTGCCAGCAGTTTGGGTCTTAACTACGAGCAGTACTTC
CASSLGLNYEQYF
>TRBJ1-1|-|many|TRBV6-1
TGTGCCAGCGAAGGAAGGACTGGAAACACTGAAGCTTTCTTT
CASEGRTGNTEAFF
>TRBJ2-7|TRBD2|few|TRBV20-1
TGCAGTGCTAGGAGCGGGATCCCCTCCTACGAGCAGTACTTC
CSARSGIPSYEQYF
>TRBJ2-1|TRBD2|-|TRBV6-1
TGTGCCAGCAGTCGGGGACTAGCTTCGAATGAGCAGTTCTTC
CASSRGLASNEQFF
>TRBJ2-1|TRBD2|-|TRBV6-5
TGTGCCAGCAGTTACGGGACTAGAAAGAATGAGCAGTTCTTC
CASSYGTRKNEQFF
>TRBJ1-1|-|-|TRBV7-9
TGTGCCAGCAGCCTTAACAGGGTACCGTCTGAAGCTTTCTTT
CASSLNRVPSEAFF
>TRBJ2-7|TRBD1|many|TRBV10-3
TGTGCCATCAGCCCTACAGGGGACGAGCAGTACTTC
CAISPTGDEQYF
>TRBJ2-5|TRBD2|once|TRBV11-1
TGTGCCAGCAGCTCCCCCAGGAGGAGCGGGAGGCCATTTTCTCAAGAGACCCAGTACTTC
CASSSPRRSGRPFSQETQYF
>TRBJ2-2|-|-|TRBV7-2
TGTGCCAGCAGCTTAGAAGGCCCCCACAGGGAGGAGCTGTTTTTT
CASSLEGPHREELFF
>TRBJ2-6|TRBD1|few|TRBV29-1
TGCAGCGTTGGGGGGCCCGGGACAGGGTTTGGCTCTGGGGCCAACGTCCTGACTTTC
CSVGGPGTGFGSGANVLTF
>TRBJ2-2|-|few|TRBV12-3/TRBV12-4
TGTGCCAGCAGCTACTTACCTGGGGGTTCGAACACCGGGGAGCTGTTTTTT
CASSYLPGGSNTGELFF
>TRBJ2-5|TRBD2|once|TRBV18
TGTGCCAGCTCACCCGTAGCGGGAGCGGCTGAGACCCAGTACTTC
CASSPVAGAAETQYF
>TRBJ1-1|-|few|TRBV20-1
TGCAGTGCTAGTGGGGGGCTTAGCACTGAAGCTTTCTTT
CSASGGLSTEAFF
>TRBJ2-1|-|few|TRBV14
TGTGCCAGCAGCCAAGACCCCTGGCAGGAGCAGTTCTTC
CASSQDPWQEQFF
>TRBJ2-5|-|few|TRBV10-2
TGCGCCAGCAGTGACGGTCCTTGGGAGACCCAGTACTTC
CASSDGPWETQYF
>TRBJ1-4|-|-|TRBV7-6
TGTGCCAGCAGCTTAGCGGCGGGGCGCGGTGAAAAACTGTTTTTT
CASSLAAGRGEKLFF
>TRBJ1-1|-|few|TRBV4-2
TGTGCCAGCAGCCTCGTATTTGGCAGTGTAACTGAAGCTTTCTTT
CASSLVFGSVTEAFF
>TRBJ2-3|-|-|TRBV5-1
TGCGCCAGCAGCCCGTGGGCGGGGGCAGGGGATACGCAGTATTTT
CASSPWAGAGDTQYF
>TRBJ2-2|TRBD1|-|TRBV5-1
TGCGCCAGCAGTCAGACAGGGGGCGCAGTGGCCCGGGAGCTGTTTTTT
CASSQTGGAVARELFF
>TRBJ2-3|-|once|TRBV20-1
TGCAGTGCTAGATTGAGGAGACTAGCAGATACGCAGTATTTT
CSARLRRLADTQYF